This T cell receptor beta chain was documented in a study of blood T cell repertoires in COVID-19. The wider study: Sites in the United States, Italy and Spain provided acute and convalescent COVID-19 samples. Nucleic acid was either cDNA or gDNA, and it came from T cells, B-cell-depleted T cells, or PBMCs.

Germline CDR1 and CDR2: LNHDA and SQIVND (reference sequence). V lost 5 bases and J lost 0, with 11 bases in between. The CDR3 contains 14 residues. In the authors' methods: How many nucleated cells were present was estimated from reference gene primer amplification. Method: immunoSEQ multiplex PCR; TCRdb's copy keeps in-frame clones and lacks some. V, J and clone size are taken as reported in that table, and D and trimming were inferred from the DNA itself. The repertoire holds around 100,000 clones, with less than 85% as singletons. This rearrangement joins TRBV19 to TRBJ2-7, with D tentatively TRBD2 (5 bases). The sequenced sample consisted of peripheral blood. This TCR came from a human donor in a cohort sampled during active COVID-19. The CDR3, as DNA: TGTGCCAGTAGTGCTATTGGGAGCTCCTACGAGCAGTACTTC. It translates to CASSAIGSSYEQYF.